Listed here are 25 T cell receptor beta chains from one sample, sequenced in a study of human thymus T cells. This table comes from immunoSEQ multiplex PCR, and its TCRdb copy is limited to in-frame clones, with some not included. The table shows more than 70,000 clones, with 90% to 98% occurring only once. Corrective heart surgery yielded the resections from which the thymus tissue came. The sequenced material came from thymus tissue. The receptor set was obtained from a boy younger than two with a congenital heart defect but otherwise immunologically healthy.

The rearrangement uses TRBV6-5 and TRBJ2-3; perhaps TRBD1 as D (6 bases). There are 14 residues in the CDR3. Per the germline V gene, CDR1 is MNHEY and CDR2 is SVGAGI. V lost 6 bases to trimming and J lost 0 bases, with 10 bases between them. DNA of the CDR3: TGTGCCAGCAGATCTACAGGGAGCACAGATACGCAGTATTTT. This codes for CASRSTGSTDTQYF.

The chain carries TRBV5-5 and TRBJ2-1; TRBD1 matches at 9 bases. Germline V gene sequence: CDR1 SGHKS, CDR2 YYEKEE (reference sequence). The CDR3 length is 17 residues. V gave up 2 bases and J gave up 8 bases; unmatched junction bases: 14. The CDR3 region is CASSFARPGQGQDEQFF. As DNA, the CDR3 is TGTGCCAGCAGCTTTGCCCGCCCGGGACAGGGTCAGGATGAGCAGTTCTTC.

V is TRBV6-4 and J is TRBJ2-7; TRBD1 agrees at 7 bases. The CDR3 runs 18 residues. V gave up 10 bases and J gave up 2 bases; unmatched junction bases: 23. CDR1 and CDR2 (germline): MRHNA, SNTAGT. In DNA, the CDR3 is TGTGCCAACATCGGGCCATCGGAGAGGGGACAGACAACCTACGAGCAGTACTTC. This translates into CANIGPSERGQTTYEQYF.

This chain links TRBV6-1 with TRBJ2-7; TRBD1 might be the D (5 bases). CDR3 length equals 13 residues. From germline, CDR1 is MNHNS and CDR2 SASEGT. V lost 4 bases to trimming and J lost 9 bases, with 16 bases between them. CDR3 sequence: CASSADSRHGQYF. Here the CDR3 DNA reads TGTGCCAGCAGTGCCGACAGCCGTCATGGGCAGTACTTC.

V usage is TRBV30 and J usage is TRBJ2-5; perhaps TRBD2 as D (6 bases). The CDR3 totals 14 residues. Trimming left V 6 bases short and J 2 bases short, with 16 bases between. Germline CDR1 reads GTSNPN; CDR2 reads SVGIG (reference sequence). The CDR3 here is CACHCPGGQETQYF. Written as DNA, the CDR3 is TGTGCCTGCCACTGCCCCGGGGGTCAAGAGACCCAGTACTTC.

CDR3 nucleotide sequence: TGCGCCAGCAGCCATCATAGGGACAGCGGCACCGGGGAGCTGTTTTTT. Protein sequence: CASSHHRDSGTGELFF. The chain links TRBV4-1 to TRBJ2-2, with TRBD1 matching over 7 bases. Germline V gene lookup returns CDR1 MGHRA and CDR2 YSYEKL. This CDR3 comprises 16 residues. Trimming at V came to 3 bases and at J to 4 bases, leaving 8 bases not matched to a gene.

The V and J genes are TRBV15 and TRBJ2-7, with D unclear. Germline values: CDR1 LNHNV, CDR2 YYDKDF (reference sequence). There are 15 residues in the CDR3. V dropped 0 bases and J dropped 0 bases, with 9 bases sitting between them. CDR3 in DNA: TGTGCCACCAGCAGAGACAGAGGTGCCTCCTACGAGCAGTACTTC. As protein: CATSRDRGASYEQYF.

The chain recombines TRBV4-1 with TRBJ1-3; 8 nucleotides match TRBD1. This CDR3 is 18 amino acids long. J gave up 4 bases and V 0 bases, and 11 bases lay outside the gene matches. Germline-derived CDR1 and CDR2 are MGHRA and YSYEKL. The CDR3 DNA reads as TGCGCCAGCAGCCAAGATTCGGCAGGGGGCTGGCTGGGAAACACCATATATTTT. Translation: CASSQDSAGGWLGNTIYF.

This chain links TRBV7-9 with TRBJ2-1, with 8 positions matching TRBD2. J gave up 3 bases and V 4 bases, and 8 bases lay outside the gene matches. Germline CDR1 is SEHNR and CDR2 is FQNEAQ (reference sequence). This CDR3 is built from 16 residues. Here the CDR3 reads CASSSTGLAVYNEQFF. The CDR3 region has the DNA TGTGCCAGCAGCTCCACCGGACTAGCAGTCTACAATGAGCAGTTCTTC.

The rearrangement links TRBV4-1 to TRBJ1-1; D uncertain. The CDR3 runs to 15 residues. CDR1 and CDR2 (germline): MGHRA, YSYEKL. Trimming removed 0 bases from V and 0 bases from J, with 8 bases in between. CDR3 in DNA: TGCGCCAGCAGCCAAGAATCAACCATGAACACTGAAGCTTTCTTT. Its protein is CASSQESTMNTEAFF.

This chain connects TRBV4-1 to TRBJ2-3; no clear D gene. The length of the CDR3 is 13 residues. Germline lookup yields CDR1 MGHRA and CDR2 YSYEKL. The germline V and J ends were trimmed by 2 bases and 11 bases, with 14 bases remaining between them. In DNA form, the CDR3 reads TGCGCCAGCAGCCAAACACACCTAAAGAGGCAGTATTTT. Its translation is CASSQTHLKRQYF.

J is TRBJ2-2 and V is TRBV28; 8 bases map to TRBD1. CDR3 size: 13 residues. The V segment lost 10 bases and the J segment 3 bases; nucleotides outside the gene matches: 4. The germline V gene encodes CDR1 MDHEN and CDR2 SYDVKM. CDR3 in amino acids: CATRGQDTGELFF. The CDR3 DNA reads TGTGCCACCAGGGGGCAGGACACCGGGGAGCTGTTTTTT.

V is TRBV7-9 and J is TRBJ2-1, with TRBD2 matching over 9 bases. CDR1 SEHNR and CDR2 FQNEAQ come from the germline V gene (reference sequence). CDR3 length equals 16 residues. The ends lost 5 bases at V and 4 bases at J; junction bases unmatched: 9. The CDR3 region is CASSPARAGGYNEQFF. DNA for the CDR3: TGTGCCAGCAGCCCCGCGCGAGCGGGGGGATACAATGAGCAGTTCTTC. The variable domain in full, completed from reference TRBV7-9 and TRBJ2-1, reads DTGVSQNPRHKITKRGQNVTFRCDPISEHNRLYWYRQTLGQGPEFLTYFQNEAQLEKSRLLSDRFSAERPKGSFSTLEIQRTEQGDSAMYLCASSPARAGGYNEQFFGPGTRLTVL.

This rearrangement joins TRBV7-9 to TRBJ1-6; a weak D match, TRBD1 (6 bases). CDR1 is SEHNR and CDR2 is FQNEAQ in the germline V gene (reference sequence). V lost 1 base to trimming and J lost 9 bases, with 19 bases between them. The CDR3 length is 17 residues. The CDR3 here is CASSLERSGGRGSPLHF. For the CDR3, the DNA is TGTGCCAGCAGCTTAGAACGTTCGGGGGGCCGGGGTTCACCCCTCCACTTT.

V usage is TRBV14 and J usage is TRBJ2-7; 12 positions agree with TRBD2. From germline, CDR1 is SGHDN and CDR2 FVKESK. This CDR3 is 14 amino acids long. Trimming at V came to 4 bases and at J to 9 bases, leaving 7 bases not matched to a gene. CDR3 residues: CASSPRLAGAVQYF. DNA of the CDR3: TGTGCCAGCAGCCCCCGACTAGCGGGAGCGGTGCAGTACTTC.

The chain links TRBV29-1 to TRBJ1-1, with D possibly TRBD1 on 5 matching bases. Per germline, CDR1 SQVTM and CDR2 ANQGSEA. The CDR3 is 16 amino acids. V was trimmed by 3 bases and J by 4 bases, leaving 21 bases between them. CDR3 coding DNA: TGCAGCGTTGAGGGGTACGGGATCCGGGGCCGCACTGAAGCTTTCTTT. Its protein is CSVEGYGIRGRTEAFF.

This clone came up once. This sequence joins TRBV12-5 and TRBJ2-1, with D maybe TRBD1 (6 bases). Germline V CDR1 and CDR2: LGHNT, FRNRAP. V gave up 6 bases and J gave up 0 bases, with 15 bases separating them. The CDR3 length is 16 residues. The CDR3 loop reads CASGRGQSNSYNEQFF. As DNA, the CDR3 is TGTGCTAGTGGGCGTGGACAGAGCAACTCCTACAATGAGCAGTTCTTC.

This chain connects TRBV14 to TRBJ2-7; D remains ambiguous. V was clipped by 3 bases and J by 0 bases, with 12 bases between them. The CDR3 has 15 amino acids. CDR1 and CDR2 from the germline V gene are SGHDN and FVKESK. The CDR3 loop is CASSQGVGDSYEQYF. CDR3 in DNA: TGTGCCAGCAGCCAGGGTGTGGGCGACTCCTACGAGCAGTACTTC.

The chain links TRBV7-2 to TRBJ1-5; unclear D gene. There are 18 residues in the CDR3. Trimming cost V 1 base and J 2 bases, with 18 bases left between them. Germline V lookup: CDR1 SGHTA, CDR2 FQGNSA. CDR3 loop: CASSLGSRVGGGNQPQHF. For the CDR3, the DNA is TGTGCCAGCAGCTTAGGTTCTCGGGTCGGCGGGGGCAATCAGCCCCAGCATTTT.

V usage is TRBV7-9 and J usage is TRBJ1-1; possibly TRBD1 for D (6 bases). The CDR3 contains 17 residues. Germline values: CDR1 SEHNR, CDR2 FQNEAQ (reference sequence). The V end was cut by 5 bases, the J end by 6 bases, with 25 bases between. The CDR3 bases are TGTGCCAGCAGCCTCGCACCAGGGGTCCCCAAGGTGGCTGAAGCTTTCTTT. Its protein is CASSLAPGVPKVAEAFF.

The chain uses TRBV27 and TRBJ1-2; D gene unclear. The CDR3 runs to 12 residues. V gave up 6 bases and J gave up 8 bases, with 13 bases separating them. CDR1 and CDR2 from the germline V gene are MNHEY and SMNVEV (reference sequence). DNA of the CDR3: TGTGCCAGCAGAAGACCGCCTCGAGGCTACACCTTC. This encodes CASRRPPRGYTF.

V is TRBV20-1 and J is TRBJ2-1; D ambiguous. The CDR3 is made up of 11 amino acids. Trimming shortened V by 3 bases and J by 15 bases, and 15 bases separated the two germline ends. Germline CDR1 DFQATT, CDR2 SNEGSKA (reference sequence). CDR3 coding DNA: TGCAGTGCTAGGCCTGGGATAGGTCGGTTCTTC. Translated: CSARPGIGRFF.

The chain couples TRBV29-1 to TRBJ2-1; D is unresolved. The germline gives CDR1 SQVTM, CDR2 ANQGSEA. This CDR3 spans 10 amino acids. Trimming cost V 1 base and J 9 bases, with 4 bases left between them. In nucleotides, the CDR3 is TGCAGCGTTGAAGGAGGTGAGCAGTTCTTC. Translation gives CSVEGGEQFF.

This chain links TRBV7-9 with TRBJ2-3; D call uncertain. There are 16 residues in the CDR3. Germline CDR1 and CDR2: SEHNR and FQNEAQ (reference sequence). V lost 5 bases to trimming and J lost 3 bases, with 18 bases between them. In nucleotides, the CDR3 is TGTGCCAGCAGCCCCCCATGGGGTAGTGAGACAGATACGCAGTATTTT. Translated: CASSPPWGSETDTQYF.

This chain uses TRBV27 with TRBJ2-7, with D unresolved. The CDR3 extends over 15 amino acids. Per the germline V gene, CDR1 is MNHEY and CDR2 is SMNVEV (reference sequence). Trimming took off 5 bases at V and 1 base at J, with 15 bases between the two ends. The CDR3 nucleotides read TGTGCCAGCAGTCCTACCCGACACGTATCCTACGAGCAGTACTTC. It encodes CASSPTRHVSYEQYF.